Sequencing of this TCR beta chain was carried out in a study of somatic mutations in cytotoxic T cells in rheumatoid arthritis. This clone was recorded a few times. The germline V gene has CDR1 MNHNY and CDR2 SVGAGI (reference sequence). V lost 2 bases and J lost 2; bases outside the gene matches: 4. There are 15 residues in the CDR3. Here immunoSEQ multiplex PCR was the method, and the copy in TCRdb shows in-frame clones only, minus some. The sample includes about 10,000 clones, about 93% of them seen just once. Sequencing was done on a sample of CD8+ T cells sorted from blood. The chain carries TRBV6-6 and TRBJ2-7, with TRBD1 matching over 9 bases. The receptor was derived from a woman under 30 with rheumatoid arthritis. CDR3 sequence reads: CASSYTGTGTYEQYF. The DNA for the CDR3 is TGTGCCAGCAGTTACACCGGGACAGGGACCTACGAGCAGTACTTC.